Listed here are 25 T cell receptor beta chains from one sample, sequenced in a study of blood T cell repertoires in COVID-19. The repertoire was sequenced with immunoSEQ multiplex PCR; TCRdb's copy has only in-frame clones and lacks some. The data contain roughly 200,000 clones, 65% to 85% of them singletons. The specimen sequenced was peripheral blood. The receptors were gathered from a woman aged 40 to 50 with COVID-19, enrolled during active disease.

The V gene is TRBV6-6, the J gene TRBJ1-2; tentatively, D is TRBD1 (6 bases). The CDR3 length is 14 residues. Germline loops: CDR1 MNHNY, CDR2 SVGAGI (reference sequence). The V end was cut by 2 bases, the J end by 8 bases, with 15 bases between. Here the CDR3 reads CASSYPGQRKGYTF. The CDR3 DNA is TGTGCCAGCAGTTACCCCGGACAGAGGAAAGGCTACACCTTC.

This clone appeared a few times. V is TRBV6-2 or TRBV6-3 and J is TRBJ1-2; 8 nucleotides align to TRBD1. This CDR3 has 11 amino acids. The V gene end was trimmed by 6 bases and the J gene end by 7 bases; junction bases not matched to a gene: 1. Per the germline V gene, CDR1 is MNHEY and CDR2 is SVGEGT. Here the CDR3 DNA reads TGTGCCAGCAGCGACAGGGGTGGCTACACCTTC. Protein product: CASSDRGGYTF.

This clone has only a few counts. The rearrangement joins TRBV11-2 to TRBJ1-6; 8 bases agree with TRBD1. Trimming removed 5 bases from V and 10 bases from J; junction bases left unmatched: 7. The germline V gene has CDR1 SGHAT and CDR2 FQNNGV. The CDR3 length is 14 residues. The CDR3 spells CASSLGQGRSPLHF. The CDR3 region has the DNA TGTGCCAGCAGCCTAGGACAGGGAAGGTCACCCCTCCACTTT.

This chain uses TRBV9 with TRBJ2-1; D possibly corresponds to TRBD2 (5 bases). V shed 6 bases and J shed 10 bases, with 14 bases lying between them. Germline CDR1 is SGDLS and CDR2 is YYNGEE. The CDR3 contains 12 residues. DNA for the CDR3: TGTGCCAGCACCGGAATTAGCGAAGAGCAGTTCTTC. As protein: CASTGISEEQFF.

The rearrangement uses TRBV18 and TRBJ1-1, with no clear D. Per the germline V gene, CDR1 is KGHSH and CDR2 is LQKENI. V gave up 1 base and J gave up 6 bases, with 21 bases separating them. CDR3 size: 17 residues. The CDR3 region is CASSPRGALISDAEAFF. The CDR3 region has the DNA TGTGCCAGCTCACCACGGGGAGCCCTGATATCCGACGCTGAAGCTTTCTTT. Looking up the rest from reference TRBV18 and TRBJ1-1 gives the full variable domain: NAGVMQNPRHLVRRRGQEARLRCSPMKGHSHVYWYRQLPEEGLKFMVYLQKENIIDESGMPKERFSAEFPKEGPSILRIQQVVRGDSAAYFCASSPRGALISDAEAFFGQGTRLTVV.

This sequence joins TRBV6-4 and TRBJ2-3; 14 bases match TRBD2. The V gene end was trimmed by 5 bases and the J gene end by 3 bases; junction bases not matched to a gene: 4. This CDR3 comprises 16 residues. Germline V gives CDR1 MRHNA, CDR2 SNTAGT. In DNA, the CDR3 is TGTGCCAGCAGTCGACTAGCGGGAGGGGGGACAGATACGCAGTATTTT. This gives the protein CASSRLAGGGTDTQYF.

The gene calls are TRBV11-2 and TRBJ1-1, with a tentative D call TRBD1 (5 bases). Germline CDR1 SGHAT, CDR2 FQNNGV. V lost 5 bases and J lost 5, with 15 bases in between. The CDR3 loop spans 14 amino acids. Here the CDR3 DNA reads TGTGCCAGCAGCCTCAGGTTGGGGCAGACTGAAGCTTTCTTT. This codes for CASSLRLGQTEAFF.

The V gene is TRBV12-3 or TRBV12-4, the J gene TRBJ2-5; a possible D gene is TRBD1 (6 bases). Trimming took off 11 bases at V and 2 bases at J, with 12 bases between the two ends. CDR3 size: 12 residues. CDR3 amino acids: CAVRGGQETQYF. Here the CDR3 DNA reads TGTGCCGTCAGGGGTGGGCAAGAGACCCAGTACTTC.

The chain couples TRBV5-1 to TRBJ2-1; TRBD2 matches 13 bases. Germline CDR1 SGHRS, CDR2 YFSETQ. CDR3 size: 18 residues. The ends lost 3 bases at V and 5 bases at J; junction bases unmatched: 11. The CDR3: CASSSDKGLAGTDNEQFF. CDR3 in DNA: TGCGCCAGCAGCTCCGATAAGGGACTAGCGGGGACGGACAATGAGCAGTTCTTC.

As DNA, the CDR3 is TGTGCCAGCAGCTCGCGGGGGGCCTCGGTGGAAGAGACCCAGTACTTC. Its protein is CASSSRGASVEETQYF. The gene calls are TRBV5-6 and TRBJ2-5, with 8 bases aligning to TRBD2. Trimming cost V 3 bases and J 3 bases; bases outside gene matches: 10. In germline, CDR1 is SGHDT, CDR2 YYEEEE. This CDR3 has 16 amino acids.

The rearrangement uses TRBV28 and TRBJ1-3; D gene ambiguous. CDR1 is MDHEN, CDR2 SYDVKM, per germline. The CDR3 is 14 amino acids. Trimming took off 1 base at V and 3 bases at J, with 7 bases between the two ends. The CDR3 reads CASSLFTSGNTIYF. Written as DNA, the CDR3 is TGTGCCAGCAGTTTATTTACAAGTGGAAACACCATATATTTT.

The chain combines TRBV6-5 with TRBJ1-4; possibly TRBD1 for D (5 bases). V was shortened by 6 bases and J by 7 bases, with 18 bases between the two germline ends. Germline loops: CDR1 MNHEY, CDR2 SVGAGI. CDR3 size: 15 residues. CDR3 residues: CASRRTPGRGEKLFF. DNA of the CDR3: TGTGCCAGCAGACGGACCCCAGGGAGGGGTGAAAAACTGTTTTTT.

The chain uses TRBV29-1 and TRBJ2-1; tentatively, D is TRBD1 (5 bases). Germline CDR1 is SQVTM and CDR2 is ANQGSEA. CDR3 length equals 12 residues. V gave up 8 bases and J gave up 5 bases, with 13 bases separating them. CDR3 in DNA: TGCAGCTGTCGACAGCTCAACAATGAGCAGTTCTTC. Translating gives CSCRQLNNEQFF.

The V call is TRBV27, the J call TRBJ2-4; 10 bases agree with TRBD2. The germline gives CDR1 MNHEY, CDR2 SMNVEV (reference sequence). CDR3 length: 16 amino acids. The J segment lost 0 bases and the V segment lost 5 bases, leaving 4 bases of the junction unmatched. In DNA, the CDR3 is TGTGCCAGCAGTACTGGACTAGCGGTAGCCAAAAACATTCAGTACTTC. Amino acids: CASSTGLAVAKNIQYF.

This rearrangement joins TRBV5-1 to TRBJ1-3; no reliable D call. CDR3 length: 16 residues. Germline V CDR1 and CDR2: SGHRS, YFSETQ. Trimming took 0 bases from V and 0 from J, leaving 10 bases between them. CDR3 region: CASSLAGASSGNTIYF. For the CDR3, the DNA is TGCGCCAGCAGCTTGGCAGGTGCGAGCTCTGGAAACACCATATATTTT. The complete variable domain, with remaining parts taken from reference TRBV5-1 and TRBJ1-3, reads KAGVTQTPRYLIKTRGQQVTLSCSPISGHRSVSWYQQTPGQGLQFLFEYFSETQRNKGNFPGRFSGRQFSNSRSEMNVSTLELGDSALYLCASSLAGASSGNTIYFGEGSWLTVV.

The CDR3 here is CASSLGTATEAFF. CDR3 nucleotide sequence: TGTGCCAGCAGCTTAGGGACAGCTACTGAAGCTTTCTTT. The V call is TRBV7-6, the J call TRBJ1-1; possible D gene TRBD1, 6 bases. Between the trimmed V and J ends, which lost 1 base and 5 bases, there was a span of 8 bases. This CDR3 has 13 amino acids. Germline-derived CDR1 and CDR2 are SGHVS and FNYEAQ.

CDR3 residues: CATSDSQYPNQPQHF. For the CDR3, the DNA is TGTGCCACCAGTGATTCTCAGTACCCCAATCAGCCCCAGCATTTT. This chain uses TRBV24-1 with TRBJ1-5; D gene uncertain. The CDR3 has 15 amino acids. Per germline, CDR1 KGHDR and CDR2 SFDVKD. The V end lost 2 bases, the J end lost 3 bases, and 10 bases lay between the germline ends.

The chain employs TRBV14 and TRBJ1-1, with 8 positions matching TRBD1. The CDR3 has 18 residues. The germline CDR1 and CDR2 sequences are SGHDN and FVKESK. The ends lost 1 base at V and 3 bases at J; junction bases unmatched: 13. Here the CDR3 DNA reads TGTGCCAGCAGCCAAGTCCCAGGGGGCCCCCAAAGGTACACTGAAGCTTTCTTT. As protein: CASSQVPGGPQRYTEAFF.

The chain carries TRBV7-9 and TRBJ1-2, with a tentative D call TRBD1 (6 bases). Between the trimmed V and J ends, which lost 5 bases and 4 bases, there was a span of 26 bases. This CDR3 is built from 18 residues. Germline assignment: CDR1 SEHNR and CDR2 FQNEAQ (reference sequence). The CDR3, as DNA: TGTGCCAGCAGCCCTGGCCCCCTCGTACTGGGGGCCCGCTATGGCTACACCTTC. Its translation: CASSPGPLVLGARYGYTF.

The chain combines TRBV7-8 with TRBJ2-3; D remains unclear. The germline V gene encodes CDR1 SGHVS and CDR2 FQNEAQ. CDR3 size: 13 residues. Trimming took 2 bases from V and 4 from J, leaving 7 bases between them. The DNA for the CDR3 is TGTGCCAGCAGCTTACGAGGTCCAGATACGCAGTATTTT. Residues: CASSLRGPDTQYF.

The genes are TRBV28 and TRBJ1-1; D not resolved. V lost 8 bases and J lost 11, with 30 bases in between. The CDR3 covers 16 residues. Germline lookup yields CDR1 MDHEN and CDR2 SYDVKM. The CDR3 nucleotides read TGTGCCAGCGGATCCAGGACGGGAGTCCGGGAGAACGTGGCTTTCTTT. The encoded protein is CASGSRTGVRENVAFF.

The genes are TRBV7-3 and TRBJ2-1, with TRBD2 identical over 8 bases. Germline V gene lookup returns CDR1 SGHTA and CDR2 FQGTGA. The CDR3 length is 12 residues. V lost 3 bases and J lost 15; bases outside the gene matches: 7. The CDR3 region is CASSFPGGPPFF. The CDR3 DNA reads TGTGCCAGCAGCTTCCCGGGAGGGCCTCCGTTCTTC. The full variable domain, its missing parts supplied by reference TRBV7-3 and TRBJ2-1, is GAGVSQTPSNKVTEKGKYVELRCDPISGHTALYWYRQSLGQGPEFLIYFQGTGAADDSGLPNDRFFAVRPEGSVSTLKIQRTERGDSAVYLCASSFPGGPPFFGPGTRLTVL.

Only a few counts were recorded for this clone. The rearrangement joins TRBV10-1 to TRBJ1-1; D is possibly TRBD1 (5 bases). Trimming took 7 bases from V and 5 from J, leaving 20 bases between them. CDR1 is WNHNN, CDR2 SYGVQD, per germline (reference sequence). The CDR3 is 15 residues long. The CDR3 DNA reads TGCGCCAGCACCGCTACGGGGGAGAGTAGAACTGAAGCTTTCTTT. As protein: CASTATGESRTEAFF.

The rearrangement uses TRBV6-5 and TRBJ1-2; D is undetermined. Germline loops: CDR1 MNHEY, CDR2 SVGAGI. The germline V and J ends were trimmed by 0 bases and 8 bases, with 13 bases remaining between them. This CDR3 spans 14 amino acids. CDR3 in DNA: TGTGCCAGCAGTTACTCCGCGGGAGAGCGGGGCTACACCTTC. Translation: CASSYSAGERGYTF.

The rearrangement links TRBV5-1 to TRBJ1-2; D is possibly TRBD1 (6 bases). The germline CDR1 and CDR2 sequences are SGHRS and YFSETQ. With 2 bases removed from V and 0 bases from J, the gap between germline ends came to 11 bases. The CDR3 has 15 residues. CDR3 in amino acids: CASSLGRDTNYGYTF. The CDR3 DNA sequence: TGCGCCAGCAGCTTAGGCCGGGACACTAACTATGGCTACACCTTC.